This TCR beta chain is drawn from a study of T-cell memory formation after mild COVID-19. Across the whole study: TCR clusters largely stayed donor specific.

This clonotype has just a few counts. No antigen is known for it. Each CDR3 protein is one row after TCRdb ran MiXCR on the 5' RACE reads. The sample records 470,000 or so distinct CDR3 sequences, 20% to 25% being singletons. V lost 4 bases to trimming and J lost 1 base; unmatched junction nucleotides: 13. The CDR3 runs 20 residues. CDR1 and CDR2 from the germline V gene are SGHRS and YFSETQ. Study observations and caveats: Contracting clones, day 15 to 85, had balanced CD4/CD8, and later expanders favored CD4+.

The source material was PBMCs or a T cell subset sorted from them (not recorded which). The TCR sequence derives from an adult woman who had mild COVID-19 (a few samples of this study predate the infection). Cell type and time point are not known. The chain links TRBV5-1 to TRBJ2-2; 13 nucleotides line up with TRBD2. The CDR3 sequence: CASSPEGTSGEKWNTGELFF. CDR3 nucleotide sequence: TGCGCCAGCAGCCCTGAGGGGACTAGCGGGGAGAAATGGAACACCGGGGAGCTGTTTTTT.